The entry below gives a single TCR beta chain sequence along with its context. CDR1 is KGHSH, CDR2 LQKENI, per germline. The CDR3 contains 14 residues. V was clipped by 4 bases and J by 2 bases, with 11 bases between them. This sample was included in a study of blood T cell repertoires in COVID-19. On the study more broadly: Samples representing acute and convalescent COVID-19 were sourced from the United States, Italy and Spain. From T cells, B-cell-depleted T cells, or PBMCs came the material, which was cDNA or gDNA.

In the source study's methods: Using reference gene primer amplification, nucleated cell counts were estimated. Assay used: immunoSEQ multiplex PCR; TCRdb lists only in-frame clones, some missing. Clone size and the V and J calls come from that table; the DNA yielded D and trimming. The data hold about 71,000 clones, with about 70% observed a single time. Sequenced input: peripheral blood. The rearrangement links TRBV18 to TRBJ2-5, with TRBD1 as a possible D gene (5 bases). The receptor was derived from a woman aged 80 or over with active or convalescent COVID-19. This chain's CDR3 is CASSRLQGQETQYF. CDR3 bases: TGTGCCAGCTCACGCTTGCAGGGTCAAGAGACCCAGTACTTC.